Listed below are T cell receptor beta chains from one sample, sequenced in a study of T cell responses to AZD1222 COVID-19 vaccine. TCRdb's copy holds only in-frame clones and misses some; the assay was immunoSEQ multiplex PCR. Here the sample spans 100,000 to 120,000 clones, 82% being singletons. Specimen: peripheral blood, collected on day 0 of AZD1222 vaccination. Source of these receptors: an adult in good health. Both conserved end residues are part of each CDR3. Fields, in order: CDR3 protein, CDR3 DNA, V gene, J gene, CDR3 length, D gene, clone size. D genes are given only for firm matches. The size field is filled for only some rows; it gives once, few, many or a size class.

cdr3_aa: CASSSTGARGGYTF; cdr3_nt: TGTGCCAGCAGTTCGACGGGGGCTCGGGGTGGCTACACCTTC; v_call: TRBV6-1; j_call: TRBJ1-2; cdr3_length: 14; d_call: -; clone_size: -
cdr3_aa: CASSLQGGMNTEAFF; cdr3_nt: TGTGCCAGCAGTTTGCAGGGGGGGATGAACACTGAAGCTTTCTTT; v_call: TRBV6-6; j_call: TRBJ1-1; cdr3_length: 15; d_call: TRBD1; clone_size: -
cdr3_aa: CATSGSEGDPDTQYF; cdr3_nt: TGTGCCACCTCTGGCAGCGAGGGAGATCCAGATACGCAGTATTTT; v_call: TRBV24-1; j_call: TRBJ2-3; cdr3_length: 15; d_call: -; clone_size: -
cdr3_aa: CASSLGSEFIWETQYF; cdr3_nt: TGTGCCAGCAGCTTAGGATCGGAGTTCATCTGGGAGACCCAGTACTTC; v_call: TRBV7-2; j_call: TRBJ2-5; cdr3_length: 16; d_call: -; clone_size: -
cdr3_aa: CASSYRGGLNQPQHF; cdr3_nt: TGTGCCAGTAGTTACAGGGGAGGACTTAATCAGCCCCAGCATTTT; v_call: TRBV19; j_call: TRBJ1-5; cdr3_length: 15; d_call: TRBD1; clone_size: once
cdr3_aa: CASSPGRYGYTF; cdr3_nt: TGTGCCAGCAGCCCCGGCCGATATGGCTACACCTTC; v_call: TRBV9; j_call: TRBJ1-2; cdr3_length: 12; d_call: -; clone_size: -
cdr3_aa: CASSLGDREGTEAFF; cdr3_nt: TGTGCCAGCAGCTTGGGGGACAGGGAGGGAACTGAAGCTTTCTTT; v_call: TRBV5-6; j_call: TRBJ1-1; cdr3_length: 15; d_call: TRBD1; clone_size: -
cdr3_aa: CASSQDPVNTEAFF; cdr3_nt: TGTGCCAGCAGCCAAGATCCGGTGAACACTGAAGCTTTCTTT; v_call: TRBV3-1/TRBV3-2; j_call: TRBJ1-1; cdr3_length: 14; d_call: -; clone_size: -
cdr3_aa: CASSQDPGGLAGPYEQYF; cdr3_nt: TGTGCCAGCAGCCAAGATCCCGGGGGCCTAGCGGGGCCCTACGAGCAGTACTTC; v_call: TRBV3-1/TRBV3-2; j_call: TRBJ2-7; cdr3_length: 18; d_call: TRBD2; clone_size: -
cdr3_aa: CASSFRTGGENIQYF; cdr3_nt: TGCGCCAGCAGCTTCCGGACAGGGGGCGAAAACATTCAGTACTTC; v_call: TRBV5-1; j_call: TRBJ2-4; cdr3_length: 15; d_call: TRBD1; clone_size: -
cdr3_aa: CASSQGAGTGELFF; cdr3_nt: TGTGCCAGCTCACAGGGTGCGGGCACCGGGGAGCTGTTTTTT; v_call: TRBV19; j_call: TRBJ2-2; cdr3_length: 14; d_call: -; clone_size: -
cdr3_aa: CAWSGEGQGVYEQYF; cdr3_nt: TGTGCCTGGAGTGGCGAGGGACAGGGGGTCTACGAGCAGTACTTC; v_call: TRBV30; j_call: TRBJ2-7; cdr3_length: 15; d_call: TRBD1; clone_size: -
cdr3_aa: CASSQFRSYEQYF; cdr3_nt: TGTGCCAGCAGCCAATTCCGGTCCTACGAGCAGTACTTC; v_call: TRBV3-1/TRBV3-2; j_call: TRBJ2-7; cdr3_length: 13; d_call: -; clone_size: -
cdr3_aa: CASRAGGDTATQYF; cdr3_nt: TGTGCCAGCAGAGCGGGGGGGGACACTGCTACGCAGTATTTT; v_call: TRBV6-5; j_call: TRBJ2-3; cdr3_length: 14; d_call: TRBD2; clone_size: -
cdr3_aa: CASSWGTGGTEAFF; cdr3_nt: TGTGCCAGCAGCTGGGGGACAGGGGGAACTGAAGCTTTCTTT; v_call: TRBV5-4; j_call: TRBJ1-1; cdr3_length: 14; d_call: TRBD1; clone_size: once
cdr3_aa: CASSQDGGDYNSPLHF; cdr3_nt: TGCGCCAGCAGCCAAGATGGGGGGGATTATAATTCACCCCTCCACTTT; v_call: TRBV4-1; j_call: TRBJ1-6; cdr3_length: 16; d_call: -; clone_size: -
cdr3_aa: CASSPLRRTGAYEQYF; cdr3_nt: TGTGCCAGCTCACCATTGCGCCGGACAGGGGCCTACGAGCAGTACTTC; v_call: TRBV18; j_call: TRBJ2-7; cdr3_length: 16; d_call: TRBD1; clone_size: -
cdr3_aa: CASSQAGVGGNQPQHF; cdr3_nt: TGTGCCAGCAGCCAAGCTGGCGTAGGGGGCAATCAGCCCCAGCATTTT; v_call: TRBV3-1/TRBV3-2; j_call: TRBJ1-5; cdr3_length: 16; d_call: -; clone_size: -
cdr3_aa: CASSPLKGREKLFF; cdr3_nt: TGTGCCAGCAGCCCCCTTAAGGGAAGAGAAAAACTGTTTTTT; v_call: TRBV11-2; j_call: TRBJ1-4; cdr3_length: 14; d_call: -; clone_size: few
cdr3_aa: CASSIGPTGGNFGTQYF; cdr3_nt: TGTGCCAGTAGTATAGGCCCGACAGGGGGGAATTTTGGTACGCAGTATTTT; v_call: TRBV19; j_call: TRBJ2-3; cdr3_length: 17; d_call: TRBD1; clone_size: -
cdr3_aa: CATSSETGASYGYTF; cdr3_nt: TGTGCCACCAGCAGCGAGACAGGGGCCAGCTATGGCTACACCTTC; v_call: TRBV15; j_call: TRBJ1-2; cdr3_length: 15; d_call: TRBD1; clone_size: -
cdr3_aa: CASSLTSYEQYF; cdr3_nt: TGCGCCAGCAGCCTGACATCCTACGAGCAGTACTTC; v_call: TRBV5-1; j_call: TRBJ2-7; cdr3_length: 12; d_call: -; clone_size: -
cdr3_aa: CASSVGTPNQPQHF; cdr3_nt: TGTGCCAGCAGTGTTGGGACACCGAATCAGCCCCAGCATTTT; v_call: TRBV6-6; j_call: TRBJ1-5; cdr3_length: 14; d_call: -; clone_size: once
cdr3_aa: CASSDTGGVADTQYF; cdr3_nt: TGTGCCAGCAGCGATACCGGGGGCGTCGCAGATACGCAGTATTTT; v_call: TRBV7-3; j_call: TRBJ2-3; cdr3_length: 15; d_call: -; clone_size: -
cdr3_aa: CASSQELLREAGELFF; cdr3_nt: TGTGCCAGCAGCCAAGAACTACTGAGGGAGGCCGGGGAGCTGTTTTTT; v_call: TRBV4-2; j_call: TRBJ2-2; cdr3_length: 16; d_call: -; clone_size: medium-sized
cdr3_aa: CASSAVQGGNTIYF; cdr3_nt: TGTGCCAGCAGTGCGGTTCAGGGTGGAAACACCATATATTTT; v_call: TRBV25-1; j_call: TRBJ1-3; cdr3_length: 14; d_call: -; clone_size: -
cdr3_aa: CASSPPGTGDNEQFF; cdr3_nt: TGTGCCAGCAGCCCCCCCGGGACAGGGGACAATGAGCAGTTCTTC; v_call: TRBV7-2; j_call: TRBJ2-1; cdr3_length: 15; d_call: TRBD1; clone_size: -
cdr3_aa: CASSLGTGGAEQYF; cdr3_nt: TGCGCCAGCAGCTTGGGGACAGGGGGCGCCGAGCAGTACTTC; v_call: TRBV5-1; j_call: TRBJ2-7; cdr3_length: 14; d_call: TRBD1; clone_size: -
cdr3_aa: CASIEGVSSNEQFF; cdr3_nt: TGTGCCAGCATCGAGGGAGTCTCGAGTAATGAGCAGTTCTTC; v_call: TRBV2; j_call: TRBJ2-1; cdr3_length: 14; d_call: -; clone_size: -
cdr3_aa: CASSPVVGNLNTEAFF; cdr3_nt: TGTGCCAGCAGCCCGGTCGTTGGGAACCTGAACACTGAAGCTTTCTTT; v_call: TRBV5-4; j_call: TRBJ1-1; cdr3_length: 16; d_call: -; clone_size: -
cdr3_aa: CASSVSSGPDTQYF; cdr3_nt: TGTGCCAGCAGCGTATCCAGTGGCCCAGATACGCAGTATTTT; v_call: TRBV9; j_call: TRBJ2-3; cdr3_length: 14; d_call: -; clone_size: -
cdr3_aa: CASSLDSGRREKLFF; cdr3_nt: TGCGCCAGCAGCTTGGATTCCGGGCGGCGTGAAAAACTGTTTTTT; v_call: TRBV5-1; j_call: TRBJ1-4; cdr3_length: 15; d_call: -; clone_size: -
cdr3_aa: CASSQAGDNSPLHF; cdr3_nt: TGTGCCAGCAGCCAAGCAGGTGACAATTCACCCCTCCACTTT; v_call: TRBV4-2; j_call: TRBJ1-6; cdr3_length: 14; d_call: -; clone_size: few
cdr3_aa: CATSLITGGGQPQHF; cdr3_nt: TGTGCCACCAGCCTTATAACAGGGGGCGGACAGCCCCAGCATTTT; v_call: TRBV15; j_call: TRBJ1-5; cdr3_length: 15; d_call: TRBD1; clone_size: once
cdr3_aa: CASSLSGPRALNEQFF; cdr3_nt: TGCGCCAGCAGCTTGTCGGGACCACGAGCGCTCAATGAGCAGTTCTTC; v_call: TRBV5-1; j_call: TRBJ2-1; cdr3_length: 16; d_call: -; clone_size: -
cdr3_aa: CASSPDLNTEAFF; cdr3_nt: TGTGCCAGCTCACCGGATCTGAACACTGAAGCTTTCTTT; v_call: TRBV18; j_call: TRBJ1-1; cdr3_length: 13; d_call: -; clone_size: -
cdr3_aa: CASSFEDWGNEQFF; cdr3_nt: TGTGCCAGCAGCTTCGAGGACTGGGGCAATGAGCAGTTCTTC; v_call: TRBV3-1/TRBV3-2; j_call: TRBJ2-1; cdr3_length: 14; d_call: -; clone_size: -
cdr3_aa: CASSFDRGNTEAFF; cdr3_nt: TGTGCCAGCAGCTTTGACAGGGGGAACACTGAAGCTTTCTTT; v_call: TRBV5-4; j_call: TRBJ1-1; cdr3_length: 14; d_call: TRBD1; clone_size: -
cdr3_aa: CASSPYPQGTMNTEAFF; cdr3_nt: TGTGCCAGCAGTCCGTATCCACAGGGGACAATGAACACTGAAGCTTTCTTT; v_call: TRBV27; j_call: TRBJ1-1; cdr3_length: 17; d_call: TRBD1; clone_size: -
cdr3_aa: CASSDRALGDTKAFF; cdr3_nt: TGTGCCAGCAGCGACAGGGCACTAGGGGACACTAAAGCTTTCTTT; v_call: TRBV9; j_call: TRBJ1-1; cdr3_length: 15; d_call: -; clone_size: -
cdr3_aa: CASSEGQGRLEQYF; cdr3_nt: TGTGCCAGCAGTGAGGGACAGGGGAGACTCGAGCAGTACTTC; v_call: TRBV2; j_call: TRBJ2-7; cdr3_length: 14; d_call: TRBD1; clone_size: -
cdr3_aa: CASSSRTGIGQPQHF; cdr3_nt: TGTGCCAGCAGCTCCAGAACAGGAATTGGTCAGCCCCAGCATTTT; v_call: TRBV7-2; j_call: TRBJ1-5; cdr3_length: 15; d_call: -; clone_size: -
cdr3_aa: CASSQDPGYTEAFF; cdr3_nt: TGCGCCAGCAGCCAAGACCCCGGATACACTGAAGCTTTCTTT; v_call: TRBV4-3; j_call: TRBJ1-1; cdr3_length: 14; d_call: -; clone_size: -
cdr3_aa: CASSVSGRGTGELFF; cdr3_nt: TGTGCCAGCAGCGTATCGGGGCGCGGAACCGGGGAGCTGTTTTTT; v_call: TRBV9; j_call: TRBJ2-2; cdr3_length: 15; d_call: -; clone_size: few
cdr3_aa: CASSQSSDLAKNIQYF; cdr3_nt: TGCGCCAGCAGCCAGTCCTCGGATCTAGCCAAAAACATTCAGTACTTC; v_call: TRBV4-1; j_call: TRBJ2-4; cdr3_length: 16; d_call: -; clone_size: -
cdr3_aa: CASSLGAGGLNEQFF; cdr3_nt: TGTGCCAGCAGCTTAGGCGCGGGGGGGCTGAATGAGCAGTTCTTC; v_call: TRBV11-2; j_call: TRBJ2-1; cdr3_length: 15; d_call: TRBD2; clone_size: once
cdr3_aa: CASSYDQAARDITNEKLFF; cdr3_nt: TGTGCCAGCAGTTACGATCAAGCTGCCCGGGACATTACTAATGAAAAACTGTTTTTT; v_call: TRBV6-2/TRBV6-3; j_call: TRBJ1-4; cdr3_length: 19; d_call: -; clone_size: once
cdr3_aa: CASSQGSDRGSEAFF; cdr3_nt: TGTGCCAGCAGCCAGGGGTCGGACAGGGGTTCTGAAGCTTTCTTT; v_call: TRBV27; j_call: TRBJ1-1; cdr3_length: 15; d_call: TRBD1; clone_size: few
cdr3_aa: CASSLGGGAYNEQFF; cdr3_nt: TGTGCCAGCAGCTTAGGCGGGGGGGCTTACAATGAGCAGTTCTTC; v_call: TRBV7-2; j_call: TRBJ2-1; cdr3_length: 15; d_call: TRBD2; clone_size: -
cdr3_aa: CASSPARLGTEAFF; cdr3_nt: TGTGCCAGCTCACCAGCGAGGCTCGGGACTGAAGCTTTCTTT; v_call: TRBV18; j_call: TRBJ1-1; cdr3_length: 14; d_call: -; clone_size: -
cdr3_aa: CASSYSRQTQYF; cdr3_nt: TGTGCCAGCAGTTACTCGAGGCAGACCCAGTACTTC; v_call: TRBV6-2/TRBV6-3; j_call: TRBJ2-5; cdr3_length: 12; d_call: -; clone_size: -
cdr3_aa: CASSLGSGVNSPLHF; cdr3_nt: TGTGCCAGCAGCTTGGGGTCAGGGGTGAATTCACCCCTCCACTTT; v_call: TRBV5-6; j_call: TRBJ1-6; cdr3_length: 15; d_call: -; clone_size: once
cdr3_aa: CASTNRGFEQYF; cdr3_nt: TGTGCCAGCACCAACCGGGGTTTCGAGCAGTACTTC; v_call: TRBV12-3/TRBV12-4; j_call: TRBJ2-7; cdr3_length: 12; d_call: -; clone_size: -